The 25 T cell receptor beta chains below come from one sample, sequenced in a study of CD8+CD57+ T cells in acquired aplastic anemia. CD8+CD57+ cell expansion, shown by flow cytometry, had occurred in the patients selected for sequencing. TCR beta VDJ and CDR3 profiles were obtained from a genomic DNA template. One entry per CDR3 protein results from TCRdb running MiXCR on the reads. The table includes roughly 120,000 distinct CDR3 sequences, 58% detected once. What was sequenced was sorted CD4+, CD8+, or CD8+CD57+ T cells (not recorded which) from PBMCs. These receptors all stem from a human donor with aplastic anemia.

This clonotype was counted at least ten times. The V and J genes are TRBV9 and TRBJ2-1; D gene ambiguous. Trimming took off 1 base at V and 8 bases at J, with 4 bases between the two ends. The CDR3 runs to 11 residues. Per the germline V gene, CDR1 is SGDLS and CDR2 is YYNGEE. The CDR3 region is CASSVSHEQFF. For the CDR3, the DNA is TGTGCCAGCAGCGTATCCCATGAGCAGTTCTTC.

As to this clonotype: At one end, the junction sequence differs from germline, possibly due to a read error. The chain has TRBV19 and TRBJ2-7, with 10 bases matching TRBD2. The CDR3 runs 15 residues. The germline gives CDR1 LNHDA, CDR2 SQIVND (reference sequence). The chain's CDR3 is CASSFGERGGHERYF. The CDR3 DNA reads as TGTGCCAGCAGCTTTGGGGAGCGGGGGGGCCACGAGCGGTACTTC.

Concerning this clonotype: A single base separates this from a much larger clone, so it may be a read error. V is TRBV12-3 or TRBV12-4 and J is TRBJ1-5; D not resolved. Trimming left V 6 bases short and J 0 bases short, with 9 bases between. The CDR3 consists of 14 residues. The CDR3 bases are TGTGCCAGCAGGAAGGCGGTTAGCAATCAGCCCCAGCATTTT. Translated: CASRKAVSNQPQHF.

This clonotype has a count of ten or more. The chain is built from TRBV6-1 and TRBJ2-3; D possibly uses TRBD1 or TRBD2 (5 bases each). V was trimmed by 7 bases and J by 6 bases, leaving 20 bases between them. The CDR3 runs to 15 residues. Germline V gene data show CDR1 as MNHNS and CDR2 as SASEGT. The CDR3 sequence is CASTTAVGVADTQYF. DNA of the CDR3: TGTGCCAGCACCACTGCGGTGGGGGTAGCGGATACGCAGTATTTT.

CDR3 amino acids: CASSFNIRETQYF. The CDR3, as DNA: TGTGCCAGCAGCTTTAATATCCGAGAGACCCAGTACTTC. This chain uses TRBV7-2 with TRBJ2-5, with D uncertain. The V end was cut by 3 bases, the J end by 4 bases, with 9 bases between. The CDR3 is made up of 13 amino acids. The V gene's germline CDR1 is SGHTA and CDR2 FQGNSA.

This chain's CDR3 is CASRPRMGNQPQHF. The CDR3 DNA is TGTGCCAGCAGACCCCGAATGGGCAATCAGCCCCAGCATTTT. The genes are TRBV27 and TRBJ1-5; no definite D call. V lost 6 bases and J 2 bases, leaving 11 bases between the germline ends. The germline V gene has CDR1 MNHEY and CDR2 SMNVEV (reference sequence). This CDR3 region has 14 residues.

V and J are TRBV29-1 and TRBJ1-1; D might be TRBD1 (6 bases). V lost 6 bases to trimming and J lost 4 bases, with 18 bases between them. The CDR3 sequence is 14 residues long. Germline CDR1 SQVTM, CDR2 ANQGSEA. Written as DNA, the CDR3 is TGCAGCGTGAGAGAACAGGGTTTGGTCACTGAAGCTTTCTTT. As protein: CSVREQGLVTEAFF.

The CDR3 DNA sequence: TGTGCCACCAGTGATGCGGGAGGGGAGGCGTACCAAGAGACCCAGTACTTC. Its translation: CATSDAGGEAYQETQYF. The chain links TRBV24-1 to TRBJ2-5; 9 nucleotides align to TRBD2. The length of the CDR3 is 17 residues. The junction had 7 bases not matched to a gene; V was cut back by 3 bases and J by 0 bases. Germline V gene lookup returns CDR1 KGHDR and CDR2 SFDVKD.

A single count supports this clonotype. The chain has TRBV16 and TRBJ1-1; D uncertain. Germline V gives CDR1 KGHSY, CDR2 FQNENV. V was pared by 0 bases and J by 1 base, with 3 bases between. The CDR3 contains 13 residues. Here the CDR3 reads CASSQSENTEAFF. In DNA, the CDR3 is TGTGCCAGCAGCCAATCGGAGAACACTGAAGCTTTCTTT.

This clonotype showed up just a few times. CDR3 sequence (DNA): TGCAGTGCGCCCACCACAGGGCAGAATGAAAAACTGTTTTTT. This codes for CSAPTTGQNEKLFF. The chain employs TRBV20-1 and TRBJ1-4, with D perhaps TRBD1 (6 bases). CDR3 length: 14 residues. The V gene lost 6 bases and the J gene lost 5 bases, with 16 bases spanning the gap. Germline lookup yields CDR1 DFQATT and CDR2 SNEGSKA (reference sequence).

Here the CDR3 DNA reads TGTGCCAGTAGCCTCCAGGGACTAGCGGGCACAGATACGCAGTATTTT. This sequence encodes CASSLQGLAGTDTQYF. V is TRBV19 and J is TRBJ2-3, with 11 bases matching TRBD2. The CDR3 covers 16 residues. V shed 6 bases, J shed 1 base, and the junction held 6 bases outside the gene matches. CDR1 LNHDA and CDR2 SQIVND come from the germline V gene (reference sequence).

The CDR3 region has the DNA TGTGCCAGCAGCTCCCCCACGACTAGCGGCGGTTACGAGCAGTACTTC. It codes for CASSSPTTSGGYEQYF. The genes are TRBV11-1 and TRBJ2-7, with 9 bases matching TRBD2. Losses at the gene ends were 4 bases for V and 4 bases for J; bases not matched to a gene: 11. Per the germline V gene, CDR1 is SGHAT and CDR2 is FQDESV (reference sequence). The CDR3 spans 16 residues.

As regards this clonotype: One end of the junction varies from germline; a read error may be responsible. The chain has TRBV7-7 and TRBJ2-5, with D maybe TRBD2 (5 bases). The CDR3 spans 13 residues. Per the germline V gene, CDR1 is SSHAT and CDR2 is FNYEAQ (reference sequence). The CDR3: CASSSVGNGAQYF. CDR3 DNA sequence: TGTGCTAGCAGCTCAGTGGGGAACGGGGCCCAGTACTTC. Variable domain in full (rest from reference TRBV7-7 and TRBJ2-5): GAGVSQSPRYKVTKRGQDVTLRCDPISSHATLYWYQQALGQGPEFLTYFNYEAQPDKSGLPSDRFSAERPEGSISTLTIQRTEQRDSAMYRCASSSVGNGAQYFGPGTRLLVL.

CDR3 coding DNA: TGTGCCAGCAGTGGACAGGCGCTTAGGGGCACCGGGGAGCTGTTTTTT. It translates to CASSGQALRGTGELFF. The chain recombines TRBV25-1 with TRBJ2-2; D might be TRBD1 (6 bases). Germline values: CDR1 MGHDK, CDR2 SYGVNS. Deletions cut 4 bases from V and 4 bases from J, with 16 bases between. This CDR3 is 16 amino acids long.

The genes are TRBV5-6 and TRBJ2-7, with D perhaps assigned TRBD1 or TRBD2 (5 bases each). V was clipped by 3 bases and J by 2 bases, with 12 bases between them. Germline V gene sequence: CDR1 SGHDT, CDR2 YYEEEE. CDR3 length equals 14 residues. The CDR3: CASSWGTGTYEQYF. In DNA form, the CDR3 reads TGTGCCAGCAGCTGGGGGACGGGAACCTACGAGCAGTACTTC.

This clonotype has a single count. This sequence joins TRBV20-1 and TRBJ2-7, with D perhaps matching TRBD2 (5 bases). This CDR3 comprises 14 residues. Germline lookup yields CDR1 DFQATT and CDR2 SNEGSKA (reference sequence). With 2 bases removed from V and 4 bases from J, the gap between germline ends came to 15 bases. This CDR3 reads CSARFSEGIYEQYF. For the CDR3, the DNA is TGCAGTGCTAGATTCTCCGAGGGCATTTACGAGCAGTACTTC.

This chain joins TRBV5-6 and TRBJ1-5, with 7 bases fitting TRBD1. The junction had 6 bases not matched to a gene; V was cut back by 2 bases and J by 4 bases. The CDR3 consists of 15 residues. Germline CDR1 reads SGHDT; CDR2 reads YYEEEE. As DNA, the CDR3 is TGTGCCAGCAGCTTACGGTCAGGGGGGAATCAGCCCCAGCATTTT. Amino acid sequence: CASSLRSGGNQPQHF. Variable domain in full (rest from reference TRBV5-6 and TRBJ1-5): DAGVTQSPTHLIKTRGQQVTLRCSPKSGHDTVSWYQQALGQGPQFIFQYYEEEERQRGNFPDRFSGHQFPNYSSELNVNALLLGDSALYLCASSLRSGGNQPQHFGDGTRLSIL.

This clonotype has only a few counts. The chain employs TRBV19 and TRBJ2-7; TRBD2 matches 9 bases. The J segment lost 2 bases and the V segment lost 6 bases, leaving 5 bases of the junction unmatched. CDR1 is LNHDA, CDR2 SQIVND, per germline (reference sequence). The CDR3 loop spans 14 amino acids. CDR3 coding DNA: TGTGCCAGTAGCCTAGCGGGGAGAACCTACGAGCAGTACTTC. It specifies CASSLAGRTYEQYF.

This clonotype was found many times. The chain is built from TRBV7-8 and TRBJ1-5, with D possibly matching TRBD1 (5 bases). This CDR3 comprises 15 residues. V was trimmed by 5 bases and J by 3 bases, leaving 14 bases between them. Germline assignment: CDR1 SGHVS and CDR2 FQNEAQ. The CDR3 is CASSPLGTLNQPQHF. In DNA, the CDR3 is TGTGCCAGCAGCCCCCTCGGGACGCTCAATCAGCCCCAGCATTTT. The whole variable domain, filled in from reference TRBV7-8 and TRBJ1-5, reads GAGVSQSPRYKVAKRGQDVALRCDPISGHVSLFWYQQALGQGPEFLTYFQNEAQLDKSGLPSDRFFAERPEGSVSTLKIQRTQQEDSAVYLCASSPLGTLNQPQHFGDGTRLSIL.

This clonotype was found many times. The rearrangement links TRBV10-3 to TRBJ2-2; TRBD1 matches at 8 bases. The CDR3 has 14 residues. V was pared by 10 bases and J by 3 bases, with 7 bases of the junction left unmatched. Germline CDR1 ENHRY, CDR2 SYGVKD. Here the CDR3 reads CATRTGSDTGELFF. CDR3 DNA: TGTGCCACCCGGACAGGGTCGGACACCGGGGAGCTGTTTTTT.

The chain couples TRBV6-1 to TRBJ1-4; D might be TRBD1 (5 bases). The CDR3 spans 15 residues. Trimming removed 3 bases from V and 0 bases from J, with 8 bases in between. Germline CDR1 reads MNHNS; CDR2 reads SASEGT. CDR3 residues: CASSDRATTNEKLFF. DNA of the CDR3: TGTGCCAGCAGTGACAGGGCCACAACTAATGAAAAACTGTTTTTT.

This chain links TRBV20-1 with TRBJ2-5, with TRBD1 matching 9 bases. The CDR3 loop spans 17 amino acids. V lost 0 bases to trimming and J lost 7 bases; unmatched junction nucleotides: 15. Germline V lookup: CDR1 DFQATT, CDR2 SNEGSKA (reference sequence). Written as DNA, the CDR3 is TGCAGTGCTAGAGATCGCAACAGGGGGCCTTGGGGGGTGACCCAGTACTTC. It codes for CSARDRNRGPWGVTQYF.

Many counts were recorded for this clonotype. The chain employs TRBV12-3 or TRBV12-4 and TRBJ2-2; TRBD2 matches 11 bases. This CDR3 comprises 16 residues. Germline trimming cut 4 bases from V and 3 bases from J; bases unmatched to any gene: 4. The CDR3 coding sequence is TGTGCCAGCAGTTCCGGGACTAGCGGTTACACCGGGGAGCTGTTTTTT. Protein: CASSSGTSGYTGELFF.

The CDR3 sequence is CASSSDYAYNEKLFF. For the CDR3, the DNA is TGTGCCAGCAGTTCCGATTACGCCTATAATGAAAAACTGTTTTTT. This chain joins TRBV13 and TRBJ1-4; no clear D gene. Between the trimmed V and J ends, which lost 6 bases and 4 bases, there was a span of 15 bases. The CDR3 is made up of 15 amino acids. In germline, CDR1 is PRHDT, CDR2 FYEKMQ (reference sequence). Supplemented by reference TRBV13 and TRBJ1-4, the full variable domain reads AAGVIQSPRHLIKEKRETATLKCYPIPRHDTVYWYQQGPGQDPQFLISFYEKMQSDKGSIPDRFSAQQFSDYHSELNMSSLELGDSALYFCASSSDYAYNEKLFFGSGTQLSVL.

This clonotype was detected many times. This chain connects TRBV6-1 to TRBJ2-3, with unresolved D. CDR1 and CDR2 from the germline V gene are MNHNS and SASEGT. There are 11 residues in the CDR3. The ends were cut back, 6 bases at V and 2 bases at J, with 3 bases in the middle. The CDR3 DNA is TGTGCCAGCAGGACCACAGATACGCAGTATTTT. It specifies CASRTTDTQYF.